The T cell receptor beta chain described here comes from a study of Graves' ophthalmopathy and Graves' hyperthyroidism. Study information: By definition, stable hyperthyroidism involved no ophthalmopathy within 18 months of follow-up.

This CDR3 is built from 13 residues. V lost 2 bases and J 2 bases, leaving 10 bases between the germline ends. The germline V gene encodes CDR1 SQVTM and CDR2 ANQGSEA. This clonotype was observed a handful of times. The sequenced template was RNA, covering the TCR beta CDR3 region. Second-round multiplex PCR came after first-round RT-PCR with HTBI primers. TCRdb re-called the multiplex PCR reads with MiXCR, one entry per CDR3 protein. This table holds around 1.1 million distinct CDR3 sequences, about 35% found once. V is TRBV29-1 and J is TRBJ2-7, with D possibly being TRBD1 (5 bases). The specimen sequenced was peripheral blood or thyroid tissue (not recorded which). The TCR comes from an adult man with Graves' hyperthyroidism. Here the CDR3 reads CSVEQGNPYEQYF. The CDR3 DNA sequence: TGCAGCGTTGAACAGGGTAATCCCTACGAGCAGTACTTC.